Sequencing of this T cell receptor (beta chain) was carried out in a study of cytomegalovirus exposure and HLA in healthy donors. Overall study: Researchers previously reported finding some 110 million unique TCR beta sequences from about 200 million T cells.

Notes on this clone: Its cognate antigen is unknown.

It was with 60 Vbeta and 13 Jbeta primers that the PCR ran. Sequencing was performed with immunoSEQ multiplex PCR; in TCRdb, only in-frame clones are kept and a portion is missing. The table shows about 190,000 clones, with around 73% occurring only once. Study findings and constraints: Reports indicated that the classifier achieved high specificity and sensitivity in diagnosing cytomegalovirus status.

Germline lookup yields CDR1 SGHTA and CDR2 FQGNSA. V lost 3 bases to trimming and J lost 3 bases; unmatched junction nucleotides: 4. The CDR3 runs 15 residues. The sample comprised PBMCs. This receptor was taken from a woman in her twenties or thirties in good health and CMV-seropositive. The V gene is TRBV7-2, the J gene TRBJ2-7; 11 bases are shared with TRBD1. The CDR3 DNA sequence: TGTGCCAGCAGCTTTAGTGGGACAGGGGGCTACGAGCAGTACTTC. Residues: CASSFSGTGGYEQYF.